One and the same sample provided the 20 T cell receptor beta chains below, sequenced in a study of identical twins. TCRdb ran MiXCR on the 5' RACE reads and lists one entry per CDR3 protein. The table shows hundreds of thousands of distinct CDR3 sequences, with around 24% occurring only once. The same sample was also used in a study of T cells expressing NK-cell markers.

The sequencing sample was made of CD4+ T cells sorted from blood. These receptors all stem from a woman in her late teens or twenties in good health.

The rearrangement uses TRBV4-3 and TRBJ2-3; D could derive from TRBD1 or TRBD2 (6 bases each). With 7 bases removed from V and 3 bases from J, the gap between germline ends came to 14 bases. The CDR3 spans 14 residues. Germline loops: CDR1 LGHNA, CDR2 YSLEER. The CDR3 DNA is TGCGCCAGCACCGAGGGGGGCCTTACAGATACGCAGTATTTT. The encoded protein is CASTEGGLTDTQYF.

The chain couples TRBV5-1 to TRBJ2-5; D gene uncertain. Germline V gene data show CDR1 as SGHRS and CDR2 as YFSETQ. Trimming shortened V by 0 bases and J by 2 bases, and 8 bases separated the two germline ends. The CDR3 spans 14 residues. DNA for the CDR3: TGCGCCAGCAGCTTGGAAGGGATTCAAGAGACCCAGTACTTC. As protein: CASSLEGIQETQYF.

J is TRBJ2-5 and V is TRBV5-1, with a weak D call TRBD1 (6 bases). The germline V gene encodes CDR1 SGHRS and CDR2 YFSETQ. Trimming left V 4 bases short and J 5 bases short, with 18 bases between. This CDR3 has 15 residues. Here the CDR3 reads CASSQFGLRGETQYF. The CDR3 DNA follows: TGCGCCAGCAGCCAATTTGGCCTGAGGGGGGAGACCCAGTACTTC.

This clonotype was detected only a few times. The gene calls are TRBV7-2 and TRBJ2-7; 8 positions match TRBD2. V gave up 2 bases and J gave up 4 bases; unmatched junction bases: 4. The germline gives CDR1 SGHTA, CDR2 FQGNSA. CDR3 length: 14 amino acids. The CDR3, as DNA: TGTGCCAGCAGCTTAAGGCTAGCGGGTTACGAGCAGTACTTC. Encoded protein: CASSLRLAGYEQYF.

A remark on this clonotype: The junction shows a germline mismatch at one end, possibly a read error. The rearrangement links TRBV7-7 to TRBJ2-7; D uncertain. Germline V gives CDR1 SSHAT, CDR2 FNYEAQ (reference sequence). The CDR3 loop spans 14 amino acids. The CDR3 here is CASSLDASSYEQYF. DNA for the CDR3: TGTGCTAGCAGCTTAGATGCCAGCAGCTACGAGCAGTACTTC.

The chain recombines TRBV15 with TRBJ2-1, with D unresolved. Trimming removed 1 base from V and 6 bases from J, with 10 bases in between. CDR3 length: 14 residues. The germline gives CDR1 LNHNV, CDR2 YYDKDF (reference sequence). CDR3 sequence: CATSRGSVGNEQFF. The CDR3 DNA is TGTGCCACCAGCAGAGGGTCCGTGGGCAATGAGCAGTTCTTC.

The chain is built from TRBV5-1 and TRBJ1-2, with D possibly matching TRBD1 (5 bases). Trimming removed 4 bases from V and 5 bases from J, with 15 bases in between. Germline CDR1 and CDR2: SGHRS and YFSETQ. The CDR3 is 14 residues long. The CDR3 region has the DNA TGCGCCAGCAGCGAGCCGCTTACAGGTTATGGCTACACCTTC. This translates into CASSEPLTGYGYTF.

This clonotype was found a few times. CDR3: CASTLGGGDTQYF. CDR3 sequence (DNA): TGTGCCAGCACCCTAGGGGGTGGAGATACGCAGTATTTT. V and J are TRBV9 and TRBJ2-3; a weak D match, TRBD1 (6 bases). This CDR3 has 13 residues. CDR1 and CDR2 from the germline V gene are SGDLS and YYNGEE. V lost 6 bases, J lost 5 bases, and 13 bases lay in between.

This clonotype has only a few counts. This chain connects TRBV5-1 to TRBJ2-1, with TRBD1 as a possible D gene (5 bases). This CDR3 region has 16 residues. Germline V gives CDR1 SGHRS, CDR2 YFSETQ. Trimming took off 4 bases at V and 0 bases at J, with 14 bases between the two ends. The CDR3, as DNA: TGCGCCAGCAGCCATACAGGATTAAGCTCCTACAATGAGCAGTTCTTC. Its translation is CASSHTGLSSYNEQFF. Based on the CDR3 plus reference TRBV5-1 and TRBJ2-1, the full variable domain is KAGVTQTPRYLIKTRGQQVTLSCSPISGHRSVSWYQQTPGQGLQFLFEYFSETQRNKGNFPGRFSGRQFSNSRSEMNVSTLELGDSALYLCASSHTGLSSYNEQFFGPGTRLTVL.

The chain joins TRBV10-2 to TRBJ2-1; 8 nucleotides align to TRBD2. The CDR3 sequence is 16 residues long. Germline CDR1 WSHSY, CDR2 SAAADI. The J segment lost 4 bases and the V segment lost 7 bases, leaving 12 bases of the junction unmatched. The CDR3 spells CASITPPGGEYNEQFF. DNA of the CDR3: TGCGCCAGCATCACACCTCCGGGGGGGGAGTACAATGAGCAGTTCTTC.

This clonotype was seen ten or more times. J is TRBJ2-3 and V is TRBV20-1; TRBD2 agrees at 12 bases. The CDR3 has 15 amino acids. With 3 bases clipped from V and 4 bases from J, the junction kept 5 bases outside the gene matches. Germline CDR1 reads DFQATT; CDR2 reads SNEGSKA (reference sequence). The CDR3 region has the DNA TGCAGTGCTAGGAAACTAGCGGGAGGCCCAGATACGCAGTATTTT. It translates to CSARKLAGGPDTQYF.

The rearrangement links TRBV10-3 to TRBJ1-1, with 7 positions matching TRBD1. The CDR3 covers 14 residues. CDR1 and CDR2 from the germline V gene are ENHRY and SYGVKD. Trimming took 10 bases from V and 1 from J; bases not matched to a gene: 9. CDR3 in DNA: TGTGCCAGCCAGGGACAGACGGGGAACACTGAAGCTTTCTTT. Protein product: CASQGQTGNTEAFF.

In DNA form, the CDR3 reads TGCGCCAGCAGCTCCGGGACTAGCCGTTACAATGAGCAGTTCTTC. Protein product: CASSSGTSRYNEQFF. V gene TRBV5-1 combines with J gene TRBJ2-1; the match to TRBD2 covers 9 bases. This CDR3 spans 15 amino acids. CDR1 and CDR2 (germline): SGHRS, YFSETQ. J lost 4 bases, V lost 3 bases, and 5 bases had no gene match.

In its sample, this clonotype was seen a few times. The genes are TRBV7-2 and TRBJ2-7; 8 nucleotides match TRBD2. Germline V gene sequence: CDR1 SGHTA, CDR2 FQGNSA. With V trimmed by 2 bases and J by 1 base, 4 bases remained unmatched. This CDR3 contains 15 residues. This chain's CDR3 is CASSLIGGGSYEQYF. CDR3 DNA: TGTGCCAGCAGCTTAATCGGGGGGGGGTCCTACGAGCAGTACTTC.

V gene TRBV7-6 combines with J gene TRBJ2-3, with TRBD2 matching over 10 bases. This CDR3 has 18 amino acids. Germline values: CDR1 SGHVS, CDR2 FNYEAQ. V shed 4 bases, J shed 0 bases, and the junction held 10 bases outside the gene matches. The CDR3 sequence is CASSYREPAGGSTDTQYF. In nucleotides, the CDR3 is TGTGCCAGCAGCTACAGGGAACCAGCGGGGGGGAGCACAGATACGCAGTATTTT.

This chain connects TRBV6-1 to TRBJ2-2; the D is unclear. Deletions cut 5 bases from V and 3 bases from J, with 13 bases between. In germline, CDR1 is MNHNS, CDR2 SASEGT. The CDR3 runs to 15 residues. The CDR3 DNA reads TGTGCCAGCAGTCCTAGACCGAAATACACCGGGGAGCTGTTTTTT. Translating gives CASSPRPKYTGELFF.

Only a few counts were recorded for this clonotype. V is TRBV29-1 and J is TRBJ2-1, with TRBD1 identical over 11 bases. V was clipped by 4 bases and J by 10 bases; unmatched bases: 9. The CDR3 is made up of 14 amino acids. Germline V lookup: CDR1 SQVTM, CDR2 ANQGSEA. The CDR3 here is CSVVIWDRGIEQFF. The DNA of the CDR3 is TGCAGCGTTGTCATTTGGGACAGGGGGATCGAGCAGTTCTTC.

CDR3 bases: TGTGCCACCCACCCCGATGTCCAGGGTTATAATTCACCCCTCCACTTT. It yields the protein CATHPDVQGYNSPLHF. This chain uses TRBV15 with TRBJ1-6; the D gene is possibly TRBD1 (5 bases). Germline CDR1 and CDR2: LNHNV and YYDKDF (reference sequence). V shed 8 bases and J shed 4 bases, with 18 bases lying between them. The CDR3 runs to 16 residues.

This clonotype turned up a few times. The CDR3 here is CSVEDKSGANVLTF. The DNA of the CDR3 is TGCAGCGTTGAGGACAAATCTGGGGCCAACGTCCTGACTTTC. V and J are TRBV29-1 and TRBJ2-6; perhaps TRBD1 as D (5 bases). The germline V gene has CDR1 SQVTM and CDR2 ANQGSEA. The germline V and J ends were trimmed by 3 bases and 1 base, with 7 bases remaining between them. This CDR3 region has 14 residues.

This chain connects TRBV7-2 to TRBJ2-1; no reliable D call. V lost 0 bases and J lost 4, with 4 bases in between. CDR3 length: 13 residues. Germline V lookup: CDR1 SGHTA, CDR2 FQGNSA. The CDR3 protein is CASSLAQYNEQFF. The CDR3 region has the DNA TGTGCCAGCAGCTTAGCTCAATACAATGAGCAGTTCTTC.